This TCR beta chain was recorded in a study of regulatory T cells in long-lasting Graves disease. Study as a whole: A definition of persistent Graves' disease required over 5 years of antithyroid drugs plus positive TSH receptor antibodies. General study results and limits: Whereas new patients shared 966 public clonotypes, persistent patients shared more, at a few thousand.

Comment on this clonotype: The target antigen is unknown.

The trim removed 7 bases at V and 2 bases at J, leaving 3 bases unmatched. Germline loops: CDR1 LNHDA, CDR2 SQIVND (reference sequence). The CDR3 sequence is 13 residues long. Time point of the sample: persistent/refractory GD, antithyroid drugs over 5 years with positive TRAb. PBMC RNA was the source of the TCR library. In building TCR beta libraries, iRepertoire HTBI primers were used together with Arm-PCR of CDR3 regions. A single record per CDR3 protein comes from TCRdb applying MiXCR to the multiplex PCR reads. Here the sample spans about 310,000 distinct CDR3 sequences, roughly 21% being singletons.

This sequence originates from a female donor with Graves disease. Sequenced here: peripheral blood mononuclear cells (PBMCs), sampled when the disease was refractory, from a patient treated with antithyroid drugs. This chain uses TRBV19 with TRBJ2-5; 8 bases are shared with TRBD1. CDR3 DNA: TGTGCCAGTACGGGGACAGGACAAGAGACCCAGTACTTC. This encodes CASTGTGQETQYF.